This TCR beta chain was sequenced for a study of cytotoxic CD8 clonotypes in ibrutinib-treated CLL. Study information: The study included approximately 10 relapsed/refractory and around 16 treatment-naive patients; about 17 had IGHV unmutated disease. Notes on the study in general: Investigators sampled sustained-remission and progressing patients at differing times.

Profiled with immunoSEQ multiplex PCR; TCRdb holds only in-frame clones, not every one. The sample consists of tens of thousands of clones, around 70% of them appearing once. About this clone: What it binds is unknown.

The V end lost 4 bases, the J end lost 1 base, and 7 bases lay between the germline ends. In germline, CDR1 is MNHNS, CDR2 SASEGT. The CDR3 runs 13 residues. Here the sequenced sample was PBMCs, taken at disease progression, from a patient treated with ibrutinib. This rearrangement joins TRBV6-1 to TRBJ1-1; the D is unclear. The receptor was isolated from a human donor with chronic lymphocytic leukemia. CDR3 sequence reads: CASSVDGNTEAFF. In DNA form, the CDR3 reads TGTGCCAGCAGTGTCGACGGGAACACTGAAGCTTTCTTT.